These 29 T cell receptor beta chains originate from one sample sequenced in a study of CD8 T cells in Susac syndrome. An amount of RNA that ranged from about 0.45 to 1 ug was reverse transcribed with random hexamers. Each CDR3 protein is one row after TCRdb ran MiXCR on the immunoSEQ multiplex PCR reads. Seen here are some 180,000 distinct CDR3 sequences, around 96% observed once, and the top ten hold more than 0.1%. Sequencing used CD4+ T cells from PBMCs. The receptor source for this set is a human donor in good health.

The CDR3 nucleotides are TGCAGCGTTGGTTCTGGTGAAGAGACCCAGTACTTC. Amino acid sequence: CSVGSGEETQYF. The V and J genes are TRBV29-1 and TRBJ2-5; D remains ambiguous. Germline values: CDR1 SQVTM, CDR2 ANQGSEA. V lost 4 bases to trimming and J lost 3 bases, with 9 bases between them. The CDR3 extends over 12 amino acids.

The CDR3 region is CASREMTRNTGELFF. CDR3 sequence (DNA): TGTGCCAGCAGGGAGATGACTAGGAACACCGGGGAGCTGTTTTTT. The chain has TRBV12-3 or TRBV12-4 and TRBJ2-2; D perhaps matches TRBD2 (6 bases). Between the trimmed V and J ends, which lost 6 bases and 1 base, there was a span of 12 bases. The CDR3 has 15 amino acids.

The V and J genes are TRBV7-2 and TRBJ2-6; TRBD1 matches at 9 bases. The J segment lost 0 bases and the V segment lost 5 bases, leaving 8 bases of the junction unmatched. The CDR3 has 18 amino acids. Germline CDR1 SGHTA, CDR2 FQGNSA. The CDR3 here is CASSRQGTGSSGANVLTF. The CDR3 region has the DNA TGTGCCAGCAGCCGCCAGGGGACAGGGAGCTCTGGGGCCAACGTCCTGACTTTC.

This clonotype came up a few times. V is TRBV20-1 and J is TRBJ2-7, with D maybe TRBD1 (5 bases). CDR1 and CDR2 (germline): DFQATT, SNEGSKA (reference sequence). The CDR3 runs to 13 residues. V dropped 0 bases and J dropped 4 bases, with 10 bases sitting between them. CDR3 sequence (DNA): TGCAGTGCTAGAGATCGCAGGGATTACGAGCAGTACTTC. Its protein is CSARDRRDYEQYF.

This chain connects TRBV7-3 to TRBJ2-1; a possible D gene is TRBD2 (6 bases). Germline CDR1 and CDR2: SGHTA and FQGTGA. Trimming removed 3 bases at V and 8 bases at J, with 17 bases between. The CDR3 runs 15 residues. In DNA, the CDR3 is TGTGCCAGCAGCTTGACTAGTCTGGGAAGGGATGAGCAGTTCTTC. This codes for CASSLTSLGRDEQFF.

About this clonotype: The junction and the germline gene differ at one end; a read error may be behind it. The chain couples TRBV4-3 to TRBJ1-1; 11 bases line up with TRBD1. Germline V gene sequence: CDR1 LGHNA, CDR2 YSLEER. The CDR3 consists of 14 residues. CDR3: CASSQGNRDRGSVF. CDR3 nucleotides: TGCGCCAGCAGCCAAGGCAACCGGGACAGGGGGTCGGTCTTT.

This chain uses TRBV20-1 with TRBJ1-1, with D uncertain. CDR1 is DFQATT and CDR2 is SNEGSKA in the germline V gene (reference sequence). The V end was cut by 3 bases, the J end by 7 bases, with 18 bases between. This CDR3 is built from 14 residues. The CDR3: CSASKTFPSGEAFF. CDR3 coding DNA: TGCAGTGCTAGTAAGACCTTTCCTTCAGGTGAAGCTTTCTTT.

The chain recombines TRBV5-6 with TRBJ2-1; TRBD2 matches at 7 bases. The CDR3 is 15 residues long. CDR1 is SGHDT and CDR2 is YYEEEE in the germline V gene. Trimming cost V 0 bases and J 2 bases; bases outside gene matches: 2. The CDR3 sequence: CASSLGGLPYNEQFF. The CDR3 bases are TGTGCCAGCAGCTTGGGGGGACTACCCTACAATGAGCAGTTCTTC.

This clonotype showed up just once. This chain joins TRBV24-1 and TRBJ1-2; unclear D gene. The germline gives CDR1 KGHDR, CDR2 SFDVKD. CDR3 size: 14 residues. V shed 1 base and J shed 2 bases, with 7 bases lying between them. CDR3 nucleotides: TGTGCCACCAGTGATTTAAGCAGGAACTATGGCTACACCTTC. It encodes CATSDLSRNYGYTF.

The rearrangement joins TRBV6-1 to TRBJ2-1; TRBD2 matches 15 bases. Germline assignment: CDR1 MNHNS and CDR2 SASEGT. The CDR3 consists of 17 residues. Trimming cost V 5 bases and J 5 bases; bases outside gene matches: 7. This CDR3 is CASSPGLAGGVDNEQFF. In DNA form, the CDR3 reads TGTGCCAGCAGTCCCGGACTAGCGGGAGGGGTGGACAATGAGCAGTTCTTC.

The chain recombines TRBV3-1 with TRBJ2-7, with TRBD1 as a possible D gene (6 bases). Germline CDR1 LGHDT, CDR2 YNNKEL (reference sequence). Trimming stripped 4 bases from V and 2 bases from J, with 15 bases between. This CDR3 region has 15 residues. As DNA, the CDR3 is TGTGCCAGCAGCCCCGGACAGCCCGGGGCCTACGAGCAGTACTTC. Translated: CASSPGQPGAYEQYF.

The chain joins TRBV29-1 to TRBJ2-1; the D gene is possibly TRBD2 (6 bases). The V and J ends lost 4 bases and 3 bases respectively, with 13 bases between them. From germline, CDR1 is SQVTM and CDR2 ANQGSEA. The CDR3 is 14 amino acids. The DNA of the CDR3 is TGCAGCGTTGGGCCGGGAGATCGCTACAATGAGCAGTTCTTC. It encodes CSVGPGDRYNEQFF.

The rearrangement links TRBV27 to TRBJ2-6; 7 nucleotides match TRBD1. CDR3 length equals 16 residues. Germline CDR1 and CDR2: MNHEY and SMNVEV (reference sequence). J was trimmed by 2 bases and V by 6 bases; bases with no gene match: 7. In DNA form, the CDR3 reads TGTGCCAGCAGCATGACAGGGCCAACTGGGGCCAACGTCCTGACTTTC. Translating it yields CASSMTGPTGANVLTF.

The chain is built from TRBV20-1 and TRBJ2-1; TRBD2 matches 8 bases. V gave up 2 bases and J gave up 6 bases; unmatched junction bases: 6. The CDR3 length is 14 residues. The germline V gene has CDR1 DFQATT and CDR2 SNEGSKA (reference sequence). This chain's CDR3 is CSARSVAGTNEQFF. DNA of the CDR3: TGCAGTGCTAGATCGGTAGCGGGAACCAATGAGCAGTTCTTC.

V is TRBV12-3 or TRBV12-4 and J is TRBJ1-5, with D possibly matching TRBD1 (6 bases). The CDR3 runs 17 residues. Trimming left V 1 base short and J 0 bases short, with 13 bases between. The CDR3 protein is CASSLVQGFPSNQPQHF. CDR3 sequence (DNA): TGTGCCAGCAGTTTAGTACAGGGTTTTCCTAGCAATCAGCCCCAGCATTTT.

The CDR3 coding sequence is TGCAGTGCTATCCGGGACAGGGTGACAGATACGCAGTATTTT. The encoded protein is CSAIRDRVTDTQYF. The rearrangement joins TRBV20-1 to TRBJ2-3; 9 bases map to TRBD1. Germline CDR1 and CDR2: DFQATT and SNEGSKA (reference sequence). V was pared by 4 bases and J by 3 bases, with 5 bases of the junction left unmatched. The CDR3 is made up of 14 amino acids.

This clonotype has only one observation. The chain couples TRBV6-1 to TRBJ2-7; D perhaps matches TRBD2 (7 bases). Germline V gene lookup returns CDR1 MNHNS and CDR2 SASEGT. The CDR3 has 18 residues. The V and J ends lost 4 bases and 1 base respectively, with 23 bases between them. The CDR3 here is CASSGSRTAGAISYEQYF. CDR3 sequence (DNA): TGTGCCAGCAGTGGTAGCCGGACGGCGGGGGCTATTTCCTACGAGCAGTACTTC.

The rearrangement links TRBV7-2 to TRBJ2-5; D is possibly TRBD1 (9 bases). The CDR3 is 15 residues long. V lost 5 bases and J 5 bases, leaving 18 bases between the germline ends. Germline V gives CDR1 SGHTA, CDR2 FQGNSA. The CDR3 region is CASSPGGTGWETQYF. CDR3 DNA sequence: TGTGCCAGCAGCCCGGGAGGGACAGGGTGGGAGACCCAGTACTTC. The full variable domain, rest sourced from reference TRBV7-2 and TRBJ2-5, is GAGVSQSPSNKVTEKGKDVELRCDPISGHTALYWYRQSLGQGLEFLIYFQGNSAPDKSGLPSDRFSAERTGGSVSTLTIQRTQQEDSAVYLCASSPGGTGWETQYFGPGTRLLVL.

This chain links TRBV15 with TRBJ2-5; D is unresolved. The V end lost 0 bases, the J end lost 0 bases, and 11 bases lay between the germline ends. The CDR3 length is 16 residues. CDR1 LNHNV and CDR2 YYDKDF come from the germline V gene (reference sequence). CDR3 region: CATSRDWVLDQETQYF. CDR3 bases: TGTGCCACCAGCAGAGATTGGGTGCTGGACCAAGAGACCCAGTACTTC. Full variable domain (outside the CDR3, taken from reference TRBV15 and TRBJ2-5): DAMVIQNPRYQVTQFGKPVTLSCSQTLNHNVMYWYQQKSSQAPKLLFHYYDKDFNNEADTPDNFQSRRPNTSFCFLDIRSPGLGDTAMYLCATSRDWVLDQETQYFGPGTRLLVL.

CDR3 sequence (DNA): TGCGCCAGCAGCTTGGTTCCTAGACTAGCGGGAGATGCTTACGAGCAGTACTTC. Its translation is CASSLVPRLAGDAYEQYF. V gene TRBV5-1 combines with J gene TRBJ2-7, with 12 bases lining up with TRBD2. This CDR3 spans 18 amino acids. Germline V gene lookup returns CDR1 SGHRS and CDR2 YFSETQ. V lost 0 bases and J lost 4; bases outside the gene matches: 11. Full variable domain (remainder filled in from reference TRBV5-1 and TRBJ2-7): KAGVTQTPRYLIKTRGQQVTLSCSPISGHRSVSWYQQTPGQGLQFLFEYFSETQRNKGNFPGRFSGRQFSNSRSEMNVSTLELGDSALYLCASSLVPRLAGDAYEQYFGPGTRLTVT.

V usage is TRBV6-2 or TRBV6-3 and J usage is TRBJ2-2; 8 nucleotides line up with TRBD2. The CDR3 spans 15 residues. CDR1 and CDR2 from the germline V gene are MNHEY and SVGEGT. V lost 5 bases, J lost 6 bases, and 8 bases stayed unmatched. The CDR3 spells CASSRSGISPGELFF. The CDR3, as DNA: TGTGCCAGCAGTCGTAGCGGGATTTCCCCCGGGGAGCTGTTTTTT.

This sequence joins TRBV24-1 and TRBJ2-5; TRBD1 matches 7 bases. The CDR3 sequence is 17 residues long. The germline CDR1 and CDR2 sequences are KGHDR and SFDVKD. J lost 5 bases, V lost 4 bases, and 15 bases had no gene match. In nucleotides, the CDR3 is TGTGCCACCAGTGAACCACCTGGCCAAACCAGGGGGGAGACCCAGTACTTC. Its translation: CATSEPPGQTRGETQYF.

The genes are TRBV12-3 or TRBV12-4 and TRBJ1-2, with D perhaps TRBD1 (5 bases). Trimming left V 7 bases short and J 2 bases short, with 23 bases between. There are 17 residues in the CDR3. The CDR3 reads CASTPGTAARLNYGYTF. The CDR3 bases are TGTGCCAGCACCCCGGGGACGGCTGCGCGGCTAAACTATGGCTACACCTTC.

The chain joins TRBV6-6 to TRBJ1-5; possible D gene TRBD1, 5 bases. The germline gives CDR1 MNHNY, CDR2 SVGAGI (reference sequence). V dropped 2 bases and J dropped 5 bases, with 10 bases sitting between them. The CDR3 runs to 14 residues. In DNA form, the CDR3 reads TGTGCCAGCAGTTACGGGCAGGGTTATCAGCCCCAGCATTTT. This codes for CASSYGQGYQPQHF.

The rearrangement uses TRBV20-1 and TRBJ1-4; D remains ambiguous. The CDR3 contains 11 residues. Germline V gene lookup returns CDR1 DFQATT and CDR2 SNEGSKA (reference sequence). V dropped 6 bases and J dropped 3 bases, with 5 bases sitting between them. CDR3 amino acids: CSATSNEKLFF. The CDR3 nucleotides are TGCAGTGCAACCTCTAATGAAAAACTGTTTTTT.

The rearrangement joins TRBV28 to TRBJ2-7, with D unresolved. The germline V gene has CDR1 MDHEN and CDR2 SYDVKM. CDR3 length: 12 amino acids. V dropped 5 bases and J dropped 5 bases, with 10 bases sitting between them. Here the CDR3 reads CASSIVPNEQYF. Written as DNA, the CDR3 is TGTGCCAGCAGTATAGTCCCAAACGAGCAGTACTTC.

The CDR3 DNA follows: TGTGCCACCAGTACAACTAGCGGGGGCTACAATGAGCAGTTCTTC. This translates into CATSTTSGGYNEQFF. V gene TRBV24-1 combines with J gene TRBJ2-1; 11 bases line up with TRBD2. J gave up 3 bases and V 6 bases, and 3 bases lay outside the gene matches. Germline loops: CDR1 KGHDR, CDR2 SFDVKD. The CDR3 is made up of 15 amino acids.

The gene calls are TRBV20-1 and TRBJ1-5, with D tentatively TRBD1 (5 bases). CDR1 is DFQATT and CDR2 is SNEGSKA in the germline V gene (reference sequence). CDR3 length: 14 amino acids. V was trimmed by 3 bases and J by 6 bases, leaving 15 bases between them. CDR3 protein: CSASKGRVGQPQHF. The CDR3, as DNA: TGCAGTGCTAGTAAGGGCAGGGTCGGTCAGCCCCAGCATTTT.

The rearrangement joins TRBV7-9 to TRBJ1-1; D might be TRBD1 (6 bases). The V and J ends lost 4 bases and 3 bases respectively, with 18 bases between them. This CDR3 region has 16 residues. Germline CDR1 is SEHNR and CDR2 is FQNEAQ (reference sequence). The CDR3 coding sequence is TGTGCCAGCAGCTCTACTAGTTCGACAGGCGACACTGAAGCTTTCTTT. It specifies CASSSTSSTGDTEAFF.